These T cell receptor beta chains were read from a single sample in a study of cytomegalovirus exposure and HLA in healthy donors. Repertoires were generated with immunoSEQ multiplex PCR, while TCRdb's copy carries only in-frame clones and drops some. Of about 40,000 clones listed, 63% are singletons. The source material was PBMCs. Receptor source: a man aged 55-75 years in good health and CMV-seropositive. Each CDR3 is given with its conserved first and last residue. The order of the fields is J gene, V gene, CDR3 protein.

j_call: TRBJ2-2
v_call: TRBV7-2
cdr3_aa: CASSVLAGFGTGELFF

j_call: TRBJ2-2
v_call: TRBV5-1
cdr3_aa: CASAAGEADTGELFF

j_call: TRBJ2-2
v_call: TRBV7-2
cdr3_aa: CASSLGSNTGELFF

j_call: TRBJ2-7
v_call: TRBV4-3
cdr3_aa: CASSQDWASGISEQYF

j_call: TRBJ2-1
v_call: TRBV7-9
cdr3_aa: CASSLVGGRHEESEQFF

j_call: TRBJ2-2
v_call: TRBV27
cdr3_aa: CASSLGTTVTGELFF

j_call: TRBJ2-7
v_call: TRBV30
cdr3_aa: CAWSPGLTYEQYF

j_call: TRBJ1-2
v_call: TRBV13
cdr3_aa: CASSLGRDGYTF

j_call: -
v_call: TRBV6-6
cdr3_aa: CASSAGLAGVYEQYF

j_call: TRBJ2-3
v_call: TRBV4-2
cdr3_aa: CASSQDGRETDTQYF

j_call: TRBJ2-3
v_call: TRBV4-1
cdr3_aa: CASSQAREGWGTDTQYF

j_call: TRBJ2-1
v_call: TRBV19
cdr3_aa: CASSFYGTSSNNEQFF

j_call: TRBJ2-5
v_call: TRBV27
cdr3_aa: CASRHLRGDLQETQYF

j_call: TRBJ2-5
v_call: TRBV5-1
cdr3_aa: CASSRTREETQYF

j_call: TRBJ1-1
v_call: TRBV25-1
cdr3_aa: CASTYQGADTEAFF